This is a list of T cell receptor beta chains from one sample in a study of blood T cell repertoires in COVID-19. Sequencing was performed with immunoSEQ multiplex PCR; in TCRdb, only in-frame clones are kept and a portion is missing. This repertoire shows fewer than 300,000 clones, 88% found once; its top ten account for 4%. The sequenced sample consisted of peripheral blood. Receptors were obtained from a man aged 60 to 69 who had recovered from COVID-19. The conserved cysteine and the conserved F or W are not part of the CDR3 here. A D gene is named only where the DNA matches it firmly. Clone size is stated in some rows and not others, as once, few, many or a class when expanded.

V gene	J gene	D gene	clone size	CDR3 protein
TRBV27	TRBJ2-7	TRBD2	NA	ASSGGGSYEQY
TRBV6-2/TRBV6-3	TRBJ2-7	TRBD1	NA	ASGRDRGREQY
TRBV18	TRBJ1-1	NA	NA	ASSQRQVNTEAF
TRBV7-3	TRBJ2-1	TRBD2	NA	ASSFQRGDYNEQF
TRBV5-1	TRBJ2-2	TRBD1	NA	ASSYDGFTAGGSSGELF
TRBV27	TRBJ1-6	NA	once	ASRNQFYNSPLH
TRBV2	TRBJ2-3	TRBD1	NA	AGSGTGSTDTQY
TRBV7-9	TRBJ1-5	NA	once	ASSSESGGLSNQPQH
TRBV27	TRBJ2-1	NA	NA	ASSGYSQDLYNEQF
TRBV24-1	TRBJ1-2	NA	NA	ATSERGGNVYGYT
TRBV18	TRBJ2-3	NA	NA	ASSPRGADTQY
TRBV13	TRBJ1-6	TRBD1	NA	ASSLGQGVYNSPLH
TRBV6-5	TRBJ2-7	TRBD2	NA	ASSYPHSGGPYEQY
TRBV9	TRBJ2-2	TRBD2	NA	ASSVVGGETGELF
TRBV19	TRBJ2-1	TRBD1	once	ASSRSTGSYNEQF
TRBV6-5	TRBJ1-3	NA	NA	ASSYSLSGGNTIY
TRBV9	TRBJ1-2	TRBD1	NA	ASSEGTGYGYT
TRBV19	TRBJ2-1	NA	NA	ASSISSHNEQF
TRBV5-4	TRBJ2-5	TRBD2	NA	ASSTGGAGETQY
TRBV7-3	TRBJ2-5	TRBD2	NA	ASSRFPGLAGGEETQY
TRBV6-6	TRBJ1-4	TRBD1	NA	ASSYSTGGEKLF
TRBV9	TRBJ1-4	TRBD1	NA	ASSADQGAYVGKLF
TRBV5-1	TRBJ1-4	NA	NA	ASSFFDRSATNEKLF
TRBV7-3	TRBJ2-2	NA	NA	ASSSGGQLNTGELF
TRBV6-1	TRBJ1-6	NA	NA	ASSEQAGGSPLH
TRBV4-1	TRBJ1-5	TRBD1	NA	ASSHGDRGNQPQH
TRBV3-1/TRBV3-2	TRBJ2-7	NA	NA	ASSVRQVQY
TRBV13	TRBJ2-7	TRBD2	NA	ASSLGGTRASHEQY
TRBV27	TRBJ1-4	NA	NA	ASSFSRGGTTNEKLF
TRBV9	TRBJ2-1	NA	once	ASSLSGSSYNEQF
TRBV12-3/TRBV12-4	TRBJ1-1	NA	NA	ASSREENTEAF
TRBV2	TRBJ1-4	TRBD1	NA	ASSEQGAGEKLF
TRBV6-1	TRBJ2-7	NA	NA	ASSEAGSKYSYEQY